This T cell receptor beta chain was sequenced for a study of blood T cell repertoires in COVID-19. For the study at large: Both acute and convalescent COVID-19 samples were obtained from the United States, Italy and Spain. T cells, B-cell-depleted T cells, or PBMCs provided the cDNA or gDNA that served as material.

The CDR3 runs 13 residues. The germline CDR1 and CDR2 sequences are GTSNPN and SVGIG (reference sequence). The V gene lost 0 bases and the J gene lost 5 bases, with 11 bases spanning the gap. Authors' processing steps: Amplification of reference gene primers was used by the study to estimate nucleated cell counts. Clones were sequenced by immunoSEQ multiplex PCR, and TCRdb holds only the in-frame ones, with some missing. V and J calls and clone size are as listed in that table; D and trimming were resolved from the DNA. This sample has hundreds of thousands of clones, with 86% found just once. The TCR originated in a woman in her 30s with active or convalescent COVID-19. V usage is TRBV30 and J usage is TRBJ2-7, with D perhaps matching TRBD2 (6 bases). Sample: peripheral blood. CDR3 nucleotide sequence: TGTGCCTGGAGTGTAATGAGCGGGCACGAGCAGTACTTC. It is translated as CAWSVMSGHEQYF.